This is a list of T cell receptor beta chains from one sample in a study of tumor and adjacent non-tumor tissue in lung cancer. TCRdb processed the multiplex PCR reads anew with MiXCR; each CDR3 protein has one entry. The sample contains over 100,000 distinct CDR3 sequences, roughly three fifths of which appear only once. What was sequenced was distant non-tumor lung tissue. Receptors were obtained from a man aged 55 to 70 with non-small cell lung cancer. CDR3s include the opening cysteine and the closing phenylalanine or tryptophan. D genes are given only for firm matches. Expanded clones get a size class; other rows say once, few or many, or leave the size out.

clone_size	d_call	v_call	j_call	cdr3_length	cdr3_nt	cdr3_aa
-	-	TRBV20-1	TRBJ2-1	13	TGCAGTGCGCGTGGACTAACCTACAATGAGCTGTTCTTC	CSARGLTYNELFF
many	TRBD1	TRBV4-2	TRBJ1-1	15	TGTGCCAGCAGCCAAGAAGGACAGGGTGGATATGAAGCTTTCTTT	CASSQEGQGGYEAFF
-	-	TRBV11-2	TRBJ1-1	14	TGTGCCAGCAGCCCAAGGGGGGGCGTCGCTGAAACTTTCTTT	CASSPRGGVAETFF
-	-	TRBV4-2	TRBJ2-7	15	TGTGCCAGCAGCCGGAACAGGTGGGGAAACTACGAGCAGCACTTC	CASSRNRWGNYEQHF
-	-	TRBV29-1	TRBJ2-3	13	TGCAGCGTTGAACCTGGCCGGGGAGACAGGCAGTATTTT	CSVEPGRGDRQYF
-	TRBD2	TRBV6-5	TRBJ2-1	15	TGTGCCAGCAGTTTGGGACTAGCGGGAACTTTTGAGCGGTTCTTC	CASSLGLAGTFERFF
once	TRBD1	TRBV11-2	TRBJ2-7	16	TGTGCTAAAAGCTTAGTCCTCGGACAGGGGAGCTACGAGCAGTACTTC	CAKSLVLGQGSYEQYF
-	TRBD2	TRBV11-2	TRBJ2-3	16	TGTGGCAGCAGCAGTAGCGGGAGGGCCTTTGAGGATACGCAGTATTTT	CGSSSSGRAFEDTQYF
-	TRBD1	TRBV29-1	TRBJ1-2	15	TGTAGCGTTGCCAAAATCGGACAGGGGGCGTATGGCTACACCTTC	CSVAKIGQGAYGYTF
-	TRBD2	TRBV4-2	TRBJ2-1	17	TGTGCCAACAGCCATGATAGGACTAGCGACAACTCCAATGAGCAGTTCTTC	CANSHDRTSDNSNEQFF
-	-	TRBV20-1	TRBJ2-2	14	TGCAGTGATAAGGGGGGGTGGAACACCGGGGAGCTGTTTTTT	CSDKGGWNTGELFF
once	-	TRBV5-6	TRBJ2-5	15	TGTGCCAGCAACTCCTCGGTCCGGACACAAGAGACCCAGTACTTC	CASNSSVRTQETQYF
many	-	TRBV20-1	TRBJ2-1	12	TGCAGTGCTAGAGATTGGACTAATGAGCAGTTCTTC	CSARDWTNEQFF
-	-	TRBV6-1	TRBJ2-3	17	TGTGCCAGCCAACTCAACCCGCGGGGTACCCGTAACCAGCCCCAGTATTTT	CASQLNPRGTRNQPQYF
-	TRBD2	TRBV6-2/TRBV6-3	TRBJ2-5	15	TGTGTCAGCAGAGCGGCGCGGGAGCCGCGAGTGACCCAGTACTTC	CVSRAAREPRVTQYF
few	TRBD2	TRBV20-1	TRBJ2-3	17	TGCAGTGCTCTCGACCCCGGGGGGGGTCCTAGCACAGATACGCAGTATTTT	CSALDPGGGPSTDTQYF
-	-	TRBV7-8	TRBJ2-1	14	TGTGCTAGTAGCCCCGGATGGCGGGGTGATGAGCAGTTCTTC	CASSPGWRGDEQFF
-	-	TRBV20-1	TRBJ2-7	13	TGCAGTGCTAGAGCAGCGGGCACCTACGGGCAGTACTTC	CSARAAGTYGQYF
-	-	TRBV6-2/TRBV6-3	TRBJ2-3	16	TGTGCCAGCAGTCCCTCGTGCCAACCTAGCACAGATACGCAGTATTTT	CASSPSCQPSTDTQYF
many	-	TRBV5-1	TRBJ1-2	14	TGCGCCAGCAGCCCATCAAACACAAACGGGGGCTACACCTTC	CASSPSNTNGGYTF
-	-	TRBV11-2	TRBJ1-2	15	TGTGCTAGCAGCCTAAGGGGCTCGAATAACTATGACTACACCTTC	CASSLRGSNNYDYTF
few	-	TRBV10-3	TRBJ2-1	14	TGTGCCATCAGTGTCGGAGGGGCATCCGATGAGCAGTTCTTC	CAISVGGASDEQFF
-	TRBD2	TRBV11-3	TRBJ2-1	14	TGTGCCGTCAGCTGGGATGGACTAGCGAATGAGCAGTTCTTC	CAVSWDGLANEQFF
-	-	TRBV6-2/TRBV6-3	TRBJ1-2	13	TGTGCTAGCACCTCAATAGGGATCTATGGCTACACCTTC	CASTSIGIYGYTF
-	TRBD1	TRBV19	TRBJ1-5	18	TGTGCCAGTAGCACACCCAAGCCCAGGACAGGGAAGGATCAGCCCCAGCATTTT	CASSTPKPRTGKDQPQHF
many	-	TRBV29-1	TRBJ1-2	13	TGCAGCGTAAGAAAGGGGCGTCTGGAGGGCTACACCTTC	CSVRKGRLEGYTF
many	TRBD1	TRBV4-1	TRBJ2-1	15	TGCGCCAGCAGCCAGGGGACAGGGAACTACAATGAGCAGTTCTTC	CASSQGTGNYNEQFF
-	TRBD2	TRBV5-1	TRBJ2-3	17	TGCGCCAGCAGCTTGACGGGATTAGCGGGGTCGTTTGATACGCAGTATTTT	CASSLTGLAGSFDTQYF
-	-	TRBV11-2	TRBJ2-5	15	TGTGCCAGCAGCTTAGTCCCGCCAGGAGGGGAGTCCCAGTACTTC	CASSLVPPGGESQYF